This paragraph covers one TCR beta chain sequence. The data are from a study of T-cell memory formation after mild COVID-19. CDR3 size: 15 residues. Germline V gene data show CDR1 as LGHNA and CDR2 as YSLEER. The ends were cut back, 1 base at V and 2 bases at J, with 6 bases in the middle. Researchers used 5'RACE with constant-segment primers to make TCR alpha and TCR beta cDNA libraries that carry sample barcodes and UMIs. TCRdb itself ran the 5' RACE reads through MiXCR, one entry per CDR3 protein. The table records about 180,000 distinct CDR3 sequences, about a fifth of them present only once. The clonotype originates from a young man who had mild COVID-19 (a few samples of this study predate the infection). Cell type and time point are not known. This sequence joins TRBV4-3 and TRBJ2-6; unclear D gene. Sequencing input: PBMCs or a T cell subset sorted from them (not recorded which). The CDR3 DNA reads as TGCGCCAGCAGCCAAGTAATTCCTGGGGCCAACGTCCTGACTTTC. Protein: CASSQVIPGANVLTF.